This TCR beta chain stems from a study of T-cell memory formation after mild COVID-19. As for the study in general: TCR clusters were mostly donor specific.

This clonotype was seen a few times. The antigen remains unidentified. Findings and caveats of the study: CD4+ contracting clones were mainly CM and EM; CD8+ ones, EMRA. Some SARS-CoV-2-responding clones were already detected in memory before infection.

TCR alpha and TCR beta cDNA libraries with sample barcodes and UMIs came from 5'RACE using constant-segment primers. A single record per CDR3 protein comes from TCRdb applying MiXCR to the 5' RACE reads. The profile shows about 84,000 distinct CDR3 sequences, 14% of them singletons. The CDR3 runs to 15 residues. V was pared by 4 bases and J by 3 bases, with 8 bases of the junction left unmatched. Germline CDR1 is SEHNR and CDR2 is FQNEAQ (reference sequence). The material sequenced was PBMCs or a T cell subset sorted from them (not recorded which). The rearrangement uses TRBV7-9 and TRBJ1-2, with 7 positions matching TRBD1. This TCR came from an adult woman who had mild COVID-19 (a few samples of this study predate the infection). Cell type and time point are not known. This CDR3 reads CASSSPGGEYYGYTF. CDR3 nucleotide sequence: TGTGCCAGCAGCTCGCCAGGGGGGGAGTACTATGGCTACACCTTC.